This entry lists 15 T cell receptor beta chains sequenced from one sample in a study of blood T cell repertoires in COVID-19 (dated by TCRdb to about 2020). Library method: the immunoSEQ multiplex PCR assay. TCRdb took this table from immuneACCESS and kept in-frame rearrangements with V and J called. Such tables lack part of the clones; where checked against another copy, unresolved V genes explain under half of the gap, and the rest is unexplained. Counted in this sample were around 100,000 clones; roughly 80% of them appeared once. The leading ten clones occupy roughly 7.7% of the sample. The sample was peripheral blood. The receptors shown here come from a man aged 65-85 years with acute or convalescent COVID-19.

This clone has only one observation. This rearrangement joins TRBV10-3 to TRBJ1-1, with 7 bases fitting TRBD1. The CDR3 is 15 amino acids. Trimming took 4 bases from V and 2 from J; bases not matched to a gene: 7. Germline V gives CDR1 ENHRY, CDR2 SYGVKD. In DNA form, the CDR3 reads TGTGCCATCAGTGGTCGGACAGGAATAAACACTGAAGCTTTCTTT. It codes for CAISGRTGINTEAFF.

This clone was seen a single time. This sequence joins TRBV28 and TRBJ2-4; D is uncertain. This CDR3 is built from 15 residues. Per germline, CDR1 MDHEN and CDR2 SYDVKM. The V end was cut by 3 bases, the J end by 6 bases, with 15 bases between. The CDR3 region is CASSLTRPTGNIQYF. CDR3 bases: TGTGCCAGCAGTTTGACGCGCCCGACGGGAAACATTCAGTACTTC.

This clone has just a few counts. This chain's CDR3 is CASSLNAGEKLFF. CDR3 nucleotide sequence: TGTGCCAGCAGTCTTAACGCGGGGGAAAAACTGTTTTTT. The rearrangement uses TRBV6-5 and TRBJ1-4; D not resolved. From germline, CDR1 is MNHEY and CDR2 SVGAGI. This CDR3 has 13 residues. Trimming took off 5 bases at V and 8 bases at J, with 12 bases between the two ends.

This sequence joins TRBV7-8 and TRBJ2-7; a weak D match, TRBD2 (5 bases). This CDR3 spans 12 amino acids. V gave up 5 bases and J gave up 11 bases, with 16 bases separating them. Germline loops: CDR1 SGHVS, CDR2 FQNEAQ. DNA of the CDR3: TGTGCCAGCAGCCTCACCGGGGAGAGGGAGTACTTC. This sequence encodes CASSLTGEREYF.

CDR3 loop: CATGTRIDEQFF. For the CDR3, the DNA is TGTGCCACCGGGACACGGATTGATGAGCAGTTCTTC. This sequence joins TRBV24-1 and TRBJ2-1; D is possibly TRBD1 (6 bases). CDR1 and CDR2 from the germline V gene are KGHDR and SFDVKD. The CDR3 sequence is 12 residues long. Between the trimmed V and J ends, which lost 9 bases and 8 bases, there was a span of 13 bases.

The DNA of the CDR3 is TGCAGTGCGAGGGTCTCCTACGAGCAGTACTTC. Translating gives CSARVSYEQYF. The chain is built from TRBV20-1 and TRBJ2-7; D might be TRBD2 (5 bases). This CDR3 has 11 residues. Deletions cut 6 bases from V and 0 bases from J, with 6 bases between. Germline V gene data show CDR1 as DFQATT and CDR2 as SNEGSKA (reference sequence).

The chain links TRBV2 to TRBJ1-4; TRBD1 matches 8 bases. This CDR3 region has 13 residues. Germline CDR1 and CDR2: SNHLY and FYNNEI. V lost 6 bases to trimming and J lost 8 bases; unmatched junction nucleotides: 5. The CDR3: CASRGQVGEKLFF. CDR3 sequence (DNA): TGTGCCAGCAGGGGACAGGTGGGGGAAAAACTGTTTTTT.

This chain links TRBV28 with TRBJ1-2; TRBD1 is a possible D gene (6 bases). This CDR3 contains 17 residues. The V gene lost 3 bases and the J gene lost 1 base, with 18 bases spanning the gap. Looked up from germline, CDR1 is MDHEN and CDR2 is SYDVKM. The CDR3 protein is CASSFQNLGQRNYGYTF. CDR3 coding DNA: TGTGCCAGCAGTTTCCAGAATTTGGGACAACGTAACTATGGCTACACCTTC.

The CDR3 DNA is TGCGCCAGCAGCCAAGATAATCTAGCGAACACTGAAGCTTTCTTT. As protein: CASSQDNLANTEAFF. V usage is TRBV4-1 and J usage is TRBJ1-1, with D unclear. The ends were cut back, 0 bases at V and 1 base at J, with 9 bases in the middle. Germline V CDR1 and CDR2: MGHRA, YSYEKL. The CDR3 loop spans 15 amino acids.

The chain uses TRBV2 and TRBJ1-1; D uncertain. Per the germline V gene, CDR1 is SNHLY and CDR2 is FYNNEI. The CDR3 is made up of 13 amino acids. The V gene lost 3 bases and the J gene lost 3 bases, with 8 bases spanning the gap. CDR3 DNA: TGTGCCAGCAGTGAGGAGCGGTACACTGAAGCTTTCTTT. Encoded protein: CASSEERYTEAFF.

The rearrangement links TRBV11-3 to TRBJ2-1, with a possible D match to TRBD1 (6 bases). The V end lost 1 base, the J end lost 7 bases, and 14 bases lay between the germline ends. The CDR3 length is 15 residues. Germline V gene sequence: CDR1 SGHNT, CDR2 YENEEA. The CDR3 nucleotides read TGTGCCAGCAGCTTAGTCGCAGGGGCGCTTAATGAGCAGTTCTTC. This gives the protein CASSLVAGALNEQFF.

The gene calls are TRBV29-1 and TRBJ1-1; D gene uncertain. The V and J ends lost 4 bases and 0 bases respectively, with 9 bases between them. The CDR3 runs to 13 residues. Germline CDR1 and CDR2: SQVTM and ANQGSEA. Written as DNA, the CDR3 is TGCAGCGTTGCCAGGTCCATGAACACTGAAGCTTTCTTT. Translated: CSVARSMNTEAFF. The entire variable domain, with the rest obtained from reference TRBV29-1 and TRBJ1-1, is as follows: SAVISQKPSRDICQRGTSLTIQCQVDSQVTMMFWYRQQPGQSLTLIATANQGSEATYESGFVIDKFPISRPNLTFSTLTVSNMSPEDSSIYLCSVARSMNTEAFFGQGTRLTVV.

CDR3 sequence reads: CASSFGYYGYTF. In nucleotides, the CDR3 is TGTGCCAGTAGTTTCGGGTACTATGGCTACACCTTC. The chain joins TRBV19 to TRBJ1-2; D is unresolved. Germline lookup yields CDR1 LNHDA and CDR2 SQIVND (reference sequence). Trimming took 5 bases from V and 3 from J, leaving 7 bases between them. The CDR3 runs to 12 residues. The full variable domain, in which reference TRBV19 and TRBJ1-2 provide the parts outside the CDR3, is DGGITQSPKYLFRKEGQNVTLSCEQNLNHDAMYWYRQDPGQGLRLIYYSQIVNDFQKGDIAEGYSVSREKKESFPLTVTSAQKNPTAFYLCASSFGYYGYTFGSGTRLTVV.

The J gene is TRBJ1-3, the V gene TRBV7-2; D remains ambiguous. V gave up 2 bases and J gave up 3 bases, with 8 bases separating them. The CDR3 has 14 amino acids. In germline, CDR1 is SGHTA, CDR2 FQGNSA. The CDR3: CASSLIGFGNTIYF. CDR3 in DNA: TGTGCCAGCAGCTTAATCGGGTTTGGAAACACCATATATTTT.

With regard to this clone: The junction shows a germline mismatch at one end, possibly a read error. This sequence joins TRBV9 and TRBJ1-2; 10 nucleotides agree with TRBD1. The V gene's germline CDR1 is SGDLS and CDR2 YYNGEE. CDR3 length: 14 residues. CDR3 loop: CVSSVGTGVVGYTF. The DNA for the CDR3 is TGTGTCAGCAGCGTAGGGACAGGGGTTGTTGGCTACACCTTC.